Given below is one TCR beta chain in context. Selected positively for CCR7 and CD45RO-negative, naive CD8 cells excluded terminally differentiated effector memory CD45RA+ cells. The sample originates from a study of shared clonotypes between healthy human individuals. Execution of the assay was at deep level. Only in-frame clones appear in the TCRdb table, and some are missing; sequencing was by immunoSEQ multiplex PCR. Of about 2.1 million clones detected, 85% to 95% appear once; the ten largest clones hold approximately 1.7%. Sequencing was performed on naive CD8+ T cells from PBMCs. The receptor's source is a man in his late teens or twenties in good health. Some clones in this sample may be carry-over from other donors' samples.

This CDR3 is CASSFGTNVWNEQFF. The CDR3 coding sequence is TGTGCCAGCAGCTTCGGGACTAATGTCTGGAATGAGCAGTTCTTC. This rearrangement joins TRBV5-5 to TRBJ2-1, with 7 nucleotides matching TRBD2. This CDR3 has 15 amino acids. Germline V lookup: CDR1 SGHKS, CDR2 YYEKEE (reference sequence). The V and J ends lost 2 bases and 7 bases, in that order; junction bases with no gene match: 9.